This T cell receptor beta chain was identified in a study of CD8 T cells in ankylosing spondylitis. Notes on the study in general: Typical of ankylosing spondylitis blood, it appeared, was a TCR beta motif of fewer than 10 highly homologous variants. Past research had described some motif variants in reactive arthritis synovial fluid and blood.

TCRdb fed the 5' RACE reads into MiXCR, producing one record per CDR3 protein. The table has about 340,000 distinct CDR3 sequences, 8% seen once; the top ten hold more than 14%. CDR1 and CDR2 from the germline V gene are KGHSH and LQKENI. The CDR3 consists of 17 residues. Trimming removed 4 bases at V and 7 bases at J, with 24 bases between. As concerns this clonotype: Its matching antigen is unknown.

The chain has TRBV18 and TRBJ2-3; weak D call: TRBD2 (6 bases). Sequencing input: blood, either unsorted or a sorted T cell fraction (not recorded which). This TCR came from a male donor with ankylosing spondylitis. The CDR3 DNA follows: TGTGCCAGCTCACGCCCAATAGCGGCGGCGGGGTCCCATACGCAGTATTTT. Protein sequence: CASSRPIAAAGSHTQYF.